This TCR beta chain is drawn from a study of Ad26.COV2.S vaccination and SARS-CoV-2 variants. Whole-study results and caveats: After vaccination, substantial breadth of spike-specific CD8+ and CD4+ responses was reported.

Treatment denoted: about 20 received Ad26.COV2.S at low or high dose, single or two shots; several received placebo; per-sample allocation not given. Sampling occurred on day 63 after the first vaccine or placebo injection. For this clone: What it binds is not known. Other DNA sequences in this sample translate to the same CDR3.

The CDR3 spans 14 residues. From germline, CDR1 is MNHEY and CDR2 SVGEGT. Trimming took 0 bases from V and 3 from J, leaving 9 bases between them. Clones were read by immunoSEQ multiplex PCR, and TCRdb kept only the in-frame ones, dropping some. The data hold a few hundred thousand clones, with roughly 90% observed a single time. The sequencing used peripheral blood, collected in a trial of Ad26.COV2.S vaccine versus placebo. The chain has TRBV6-2 or TRBV6-3 and TRBJ2-7; a possible D gene is TRBD1 (5 bases). The clonotype comes from a person aged 18 to 65 who received the Ad26.COV2.S COVID-19 vaccine or a placebo. The chain's CDR3 is CASSYSGPSYEQYF. The CDR3 coding sequence is TGTGCCAGCAGTTACTCGGGGCCCAGCTACGAGCAGTACTTC.